The text below deals with one T cell receptor (beta chain). No antigen is known for it. Clones were sequenced by immunoSEQ multiplex PCR, and TCRdb holds only the in-frame ones, with some missing. Of tens of thousands of clones listed, approximately 86% are singletons. The germline CDR1 and CDR2 sequences are SGHVS and FNYEAQ. V was pared by 5 bases and J by 6 bases, with 10 bases of the junction left unmatched. The CDR3 is 15 residues long. This record comes from a study of OX40 agonist ivuxolimab in advanced cancers. General study findings and limits: Dosing at 0.1 to 3.0 mg/kg was accompanied by clonal expansion of CD4+ and CD8+ blood T cells by week 6.

The material was CD4+ or CD8+ T cells sorted from blood, obtained in a trial of the OX40 agonist ivuxolimab. This chain connects TRBV7-6 to TRBJ2-7; 10 nucleotides align to TRBD1. The TCR comes from an adult with an advanced solid tumor such as melanoma, head and neck, liver or kidney cancer. The CDR3 region is CASSPKGTGVGEQYF. The CDR3 DNA reads TGTGCCAGCAGCCCGAAGGGGACAGGGGTTGGCGAGCAGTACTTC.